This paragraph reports one T cell receptor (beta chain). Adults between roughly 18 and 100 years of age took part from 20 to 25 US areas. The CDR3 extends over 14 amino acids. V was cut by 1 base and J by 4 bases, with 8 bases left in between. CDR1 LNHNV and CDR2 YYDKDF come from the germline V gene (reference sequence). The data belong to a study of blood T cell repertoires in COVID-19. Measured with immunoSEQ multiplex PCR; TCRdb has only the in-frame clones, and not every one. The repertoire has approximately 250,000 clones, 70% to 90% of them found once; the top ten carry around 0.92%. Sequenced material: PBMCs or T cells enriched from blood (not recorded which). This TCR was recovered from a woman aged 25 to 45 who had recovered from COVID-19. V is TRBV15 and J is TRBJ1-3; TRBD1 is a possible D gene (5 bases). The CDR3, as DNA: TGTGCCACCAGCAGAGTGACAGCCGGAAACACCATATATTTT. It yields the protein CATSRVTAGNTIYF.